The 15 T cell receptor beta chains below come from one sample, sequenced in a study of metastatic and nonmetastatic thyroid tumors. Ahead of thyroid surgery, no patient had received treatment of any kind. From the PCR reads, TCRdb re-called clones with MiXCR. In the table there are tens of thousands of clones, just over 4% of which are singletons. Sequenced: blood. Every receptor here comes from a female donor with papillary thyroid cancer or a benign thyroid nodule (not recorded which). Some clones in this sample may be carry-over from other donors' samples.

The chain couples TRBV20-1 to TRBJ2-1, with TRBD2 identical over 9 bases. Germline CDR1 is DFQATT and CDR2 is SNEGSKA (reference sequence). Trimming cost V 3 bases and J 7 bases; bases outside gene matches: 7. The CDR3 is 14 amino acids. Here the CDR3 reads CSASLASGVNEQFF. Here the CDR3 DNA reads TGCAGTGCTAGCCTGGCTAGCGGGGTGAATGAGCAGTTCTTC.

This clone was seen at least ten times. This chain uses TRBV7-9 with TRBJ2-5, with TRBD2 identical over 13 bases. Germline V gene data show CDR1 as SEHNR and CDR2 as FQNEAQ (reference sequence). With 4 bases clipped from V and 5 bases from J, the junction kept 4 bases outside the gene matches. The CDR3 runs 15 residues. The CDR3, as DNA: TGTGCCAGCAGCTCGGGACTAGCGGGATGGGAGACCCAGTACTTC. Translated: CASSSGLAGWETQYF. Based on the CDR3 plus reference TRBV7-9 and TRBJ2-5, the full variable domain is DTGVSQNPRHKITKRGQNVTFRCDPISEHNRLYWYRQTLGQGPEFLTYFQNEAQLEKSRLLSDRFSAERPKGSFSTLEIQRTEQGDSAMYLCASSSGLAGWETQYFGPGTRLLVL.

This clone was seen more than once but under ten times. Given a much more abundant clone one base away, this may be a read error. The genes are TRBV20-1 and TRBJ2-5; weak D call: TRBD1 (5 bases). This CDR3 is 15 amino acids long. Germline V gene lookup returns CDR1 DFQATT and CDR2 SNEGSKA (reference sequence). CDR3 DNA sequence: TGCAGTGTCGCGATACCGACAAACAGGAAAGAGACCCGGTACTTC. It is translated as CSVAIPTNRKETRYF.

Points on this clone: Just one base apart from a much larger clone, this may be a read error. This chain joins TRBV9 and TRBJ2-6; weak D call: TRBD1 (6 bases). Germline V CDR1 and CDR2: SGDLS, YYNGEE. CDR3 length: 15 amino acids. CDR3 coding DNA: TGTTCCAGCAGCGTAGGGGGTCCTGGGGCCAACGTCCTGACTTTC. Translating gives CSSSVGGPGANVLTF.

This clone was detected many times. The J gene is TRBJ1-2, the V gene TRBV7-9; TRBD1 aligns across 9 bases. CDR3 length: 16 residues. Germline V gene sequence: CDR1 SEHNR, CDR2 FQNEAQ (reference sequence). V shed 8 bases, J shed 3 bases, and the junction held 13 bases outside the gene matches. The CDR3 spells CASLGSHGTGHYGYTF. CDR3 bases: TGTGCCAGCCTAGGGTCGCATGGGACAGGGCACTATGGCTACACCTTC.

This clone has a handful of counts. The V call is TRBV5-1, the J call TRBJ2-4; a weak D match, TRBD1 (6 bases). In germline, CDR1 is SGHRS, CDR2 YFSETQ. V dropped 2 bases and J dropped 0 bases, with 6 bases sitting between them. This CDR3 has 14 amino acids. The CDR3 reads CASSLGGAKNIQYF. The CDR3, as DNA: TGCGCCAGCAGCTTAGGGGGAGCCAAAAACATTCAGTACTTC.

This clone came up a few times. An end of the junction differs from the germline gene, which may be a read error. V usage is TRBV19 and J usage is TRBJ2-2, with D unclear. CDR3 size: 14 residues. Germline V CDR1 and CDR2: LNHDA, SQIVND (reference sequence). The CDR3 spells CASSIVRHTRELFF. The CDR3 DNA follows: TGTGCCAGTAGTATAGTTCGGCACACCAGGGAGCTGTTTTTT.

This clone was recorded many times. The CDR3 DNA reads TGTGCCAGTGTAGGGACTAGCGGGGTGGGGGGCTACGAGCAGTACTTC. Encoded protein: CASVGTSGVGGYEQYF. V is TRBV28 and J is TRBJ2-7, with 13 nucleotides matching TRBD2. CDR1 and CDR2 from the germline V gene are MDHEN and SYDVKM. The CDR3 has 16 amino acids. V trimming: 9 bases; J trimming: 3 bases; junction bases outside the gene matches: 11.

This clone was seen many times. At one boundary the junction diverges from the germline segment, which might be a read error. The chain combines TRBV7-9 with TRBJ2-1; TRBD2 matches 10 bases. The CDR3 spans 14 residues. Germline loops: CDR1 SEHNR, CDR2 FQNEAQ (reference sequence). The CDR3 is CASSPRGASGSLIF. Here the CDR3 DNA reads TGTGCCAGCAGTCCTCGCGGGGCTAGCGGGAGCCTTATCTTC.

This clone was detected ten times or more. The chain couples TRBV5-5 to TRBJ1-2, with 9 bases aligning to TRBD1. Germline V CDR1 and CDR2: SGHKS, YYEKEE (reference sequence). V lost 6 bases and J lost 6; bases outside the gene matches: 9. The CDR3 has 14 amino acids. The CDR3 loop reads CASTWWDRDNGYTF. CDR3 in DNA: TGTGCCAGCACCTGGTGGGACAGGGATAATGGCTACACCTTC.

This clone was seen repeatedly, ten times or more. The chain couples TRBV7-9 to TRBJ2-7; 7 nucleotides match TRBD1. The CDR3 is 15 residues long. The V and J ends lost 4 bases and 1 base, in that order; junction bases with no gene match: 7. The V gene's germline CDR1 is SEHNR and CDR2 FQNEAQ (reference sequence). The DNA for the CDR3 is TGTGCCAGCAGCTCCTACGACAGGGCGTCCTACGAGCAGTACTTC. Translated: CASSSYDRASYEQYF.

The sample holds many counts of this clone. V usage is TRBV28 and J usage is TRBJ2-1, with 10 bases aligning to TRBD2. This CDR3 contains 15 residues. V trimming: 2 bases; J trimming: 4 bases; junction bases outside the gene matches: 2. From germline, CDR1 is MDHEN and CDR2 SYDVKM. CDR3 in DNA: TGTGCCAGCAGTTTAGCTAGCGGGGGTTACAATGAGCAGTTCTTC. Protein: CASSLASGGYNEQFF.

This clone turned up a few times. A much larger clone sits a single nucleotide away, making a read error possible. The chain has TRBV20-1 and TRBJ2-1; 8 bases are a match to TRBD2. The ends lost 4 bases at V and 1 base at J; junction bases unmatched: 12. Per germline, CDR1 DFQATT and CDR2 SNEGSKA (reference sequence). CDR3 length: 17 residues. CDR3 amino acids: CSAKTSVGWVSYNEQFF. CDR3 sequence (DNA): TGCAGTGCTAAGACTAGCGTTGGTTGGGTGTCCTACAATGAGCAGTTCTTC.

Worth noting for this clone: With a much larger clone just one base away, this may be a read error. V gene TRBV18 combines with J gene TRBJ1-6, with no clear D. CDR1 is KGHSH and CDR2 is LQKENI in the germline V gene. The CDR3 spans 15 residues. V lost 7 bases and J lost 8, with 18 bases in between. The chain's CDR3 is CASCPERTLDSPLHF. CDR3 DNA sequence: TGTGCCAGCTGCCCTGAGCGGACCTTAGATTCACCCCTCCACTTT.

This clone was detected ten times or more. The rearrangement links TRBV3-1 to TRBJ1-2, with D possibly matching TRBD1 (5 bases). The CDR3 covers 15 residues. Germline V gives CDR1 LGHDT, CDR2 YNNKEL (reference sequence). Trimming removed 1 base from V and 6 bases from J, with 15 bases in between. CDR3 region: CASSQAGGGRDGYTF. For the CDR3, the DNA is TGTGCCAGCAGCCAAGCCGGGGGGGGTAGGGATGGCTACACCTTC.